This paragraph covers one TCR beta chain sequence. Its antigen is still unknown. The data derive from a study of cytomegalovirus exposure and HLA in healthy donors. Germline V lookup: CDR1 LNHDA, CDR2 SQIVND (reference sequence). The length of the CDR3 is 16 residues. V was trimmed by 5 bases and J by 2 bases, leaving 19 bases between them. Study-wide findings and caveats: Sequencing likely caused a cluster of highly shared sequence variants. For most subjects, TCR beta sequences were reported to predict HLA-A and HLA-B alleles with accuracy. In an earlier analysis, about 87% or about 30%: the productive usage of most TCR beta V segments. Several of the most significant clusters were apparently associated with common viral pathogens in a later analysis.

13 Jbeta primers and 60 Vbeta primers were used for the PCR. Some clones are missing from TCRdb's copy, which holds only in-frame ones; the method was immunoSEQ multiplex PCR. Of about 140,000 clones listed, 80% are singletons. The sequence came from a male donor in good health and CMV-seronegative. Sequenced sample: PBMCs. The V gene is TRBV19, the J gene TRBJ2-7; D remains unclear. The CDR3 DNA is TGTGCCAGTAGTCCCTATTTGCTTATGGTCCCCTACGAGCAGTACTTC. Its protein is CASSPYLLMVPYEQYF.